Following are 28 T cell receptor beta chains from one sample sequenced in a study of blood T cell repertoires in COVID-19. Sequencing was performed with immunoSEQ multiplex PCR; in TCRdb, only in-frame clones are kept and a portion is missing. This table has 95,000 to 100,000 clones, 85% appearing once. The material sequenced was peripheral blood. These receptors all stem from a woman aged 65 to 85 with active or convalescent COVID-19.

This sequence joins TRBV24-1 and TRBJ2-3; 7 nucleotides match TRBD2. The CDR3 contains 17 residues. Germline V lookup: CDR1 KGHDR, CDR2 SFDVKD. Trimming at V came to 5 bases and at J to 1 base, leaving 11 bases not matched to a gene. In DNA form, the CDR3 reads TGTGCCACCAGTGGCCTAACCGGGACTATGGGCACAGATACGCAGTATTTT. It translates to CATSGLTGTMGTDTQYF.

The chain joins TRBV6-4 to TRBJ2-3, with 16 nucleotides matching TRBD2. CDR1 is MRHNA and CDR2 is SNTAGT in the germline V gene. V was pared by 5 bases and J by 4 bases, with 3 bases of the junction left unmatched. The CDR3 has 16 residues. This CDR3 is CASSPGLAGGPDTQYF. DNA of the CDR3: TGTGCCAGCAGTCCGGGACTAGCGGGGGGGCCAGATACGCAGTATTTT.

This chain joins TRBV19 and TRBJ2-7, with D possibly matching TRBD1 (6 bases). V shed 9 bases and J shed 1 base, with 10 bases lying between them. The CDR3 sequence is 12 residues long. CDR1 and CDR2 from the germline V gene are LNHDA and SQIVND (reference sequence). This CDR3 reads CASRGLSYEQYF. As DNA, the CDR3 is TGTGCCAGCAGGGGTTTATCCTACGAGCAGTACTTC.

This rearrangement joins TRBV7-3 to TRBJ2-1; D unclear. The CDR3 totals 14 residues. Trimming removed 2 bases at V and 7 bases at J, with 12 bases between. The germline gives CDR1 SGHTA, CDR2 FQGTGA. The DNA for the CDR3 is TGTGCCAGCAGCTTATCCGTCAACGGGAATGAGCAGTTCTTC. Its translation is CASSLSVNGNEQFF.

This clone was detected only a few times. In DNA form, the CDR3 reads TGTGCCTGGGGCAAAACCCCAGAAAACTATGGCTACACCTTC. Its protein is CAWGKTPENYGYTF. The rearrangement joins TRBV30 to TRBJ1-2; D unclear. This CDR3 region has 14 residues. CDR1 GTSNPN and CDR2 SVGIG come from the germline V gene (reference sequence). V gave up 5 bases and J gave up 2 bases, with 15 bases separating them.

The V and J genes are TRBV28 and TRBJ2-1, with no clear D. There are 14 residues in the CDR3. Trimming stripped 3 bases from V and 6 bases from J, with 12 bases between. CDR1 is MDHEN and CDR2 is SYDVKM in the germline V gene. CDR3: CASSFPARLNEQFF. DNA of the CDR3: TGTGCCAGCAGTTTTCCCGCCAGGCTCAATGAGCAGTTCTTC.

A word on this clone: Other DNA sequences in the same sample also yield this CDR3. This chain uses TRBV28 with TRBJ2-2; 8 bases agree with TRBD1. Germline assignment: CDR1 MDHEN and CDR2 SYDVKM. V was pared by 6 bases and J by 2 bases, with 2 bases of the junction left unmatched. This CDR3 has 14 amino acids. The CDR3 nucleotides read TGTGCCAGCAGCTCAGGGGGCAACACCGGGGAGCTGTTTTTT. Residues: CASSSGGNTGELFF.

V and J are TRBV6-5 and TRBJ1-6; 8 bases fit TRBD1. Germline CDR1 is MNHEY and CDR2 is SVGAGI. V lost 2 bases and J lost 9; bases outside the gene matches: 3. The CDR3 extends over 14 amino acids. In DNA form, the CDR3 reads TGTGCCAGCAGTTACGCAGGGGGCGGTTCACCCCTCCACTTT. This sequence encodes CASSYAGGGSPLHF.

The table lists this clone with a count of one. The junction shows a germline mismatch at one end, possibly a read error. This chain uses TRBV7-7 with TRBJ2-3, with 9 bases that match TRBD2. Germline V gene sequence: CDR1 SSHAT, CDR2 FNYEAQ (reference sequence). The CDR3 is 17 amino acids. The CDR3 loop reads CASSLEVSGSGPDTQYF. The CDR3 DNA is TGTGCTAGCAGCTTAGAGGTTAGCGGGAGTGGCCCAGATACGCAGTATTTT.

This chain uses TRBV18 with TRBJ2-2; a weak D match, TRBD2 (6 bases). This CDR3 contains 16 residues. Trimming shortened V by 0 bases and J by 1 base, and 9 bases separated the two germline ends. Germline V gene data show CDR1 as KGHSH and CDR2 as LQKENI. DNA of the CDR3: TGTGCCAGCTCACCACCGGACGGGGGGAACACCGGGGAGCTGTTTTTT. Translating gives CASSPPDGGNTGELFF.

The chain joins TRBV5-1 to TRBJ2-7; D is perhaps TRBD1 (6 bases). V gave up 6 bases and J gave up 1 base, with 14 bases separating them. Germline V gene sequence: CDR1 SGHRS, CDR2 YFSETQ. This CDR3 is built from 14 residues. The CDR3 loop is CASKTGDFSYEQYF. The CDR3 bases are TGCGCCAGCAAGACAGGTGATTTTTCCTACGAGCAGTACTTC.

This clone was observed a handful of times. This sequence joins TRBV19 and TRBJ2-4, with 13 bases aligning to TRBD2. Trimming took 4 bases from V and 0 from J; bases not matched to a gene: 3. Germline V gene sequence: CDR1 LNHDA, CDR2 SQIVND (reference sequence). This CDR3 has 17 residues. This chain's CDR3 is CASSTGTSGIAKNIQYF. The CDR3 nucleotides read TGTGCCAGTAGTACGGGGACTAGCGGGATAGCCAAAAACATTCAGTACTTC.

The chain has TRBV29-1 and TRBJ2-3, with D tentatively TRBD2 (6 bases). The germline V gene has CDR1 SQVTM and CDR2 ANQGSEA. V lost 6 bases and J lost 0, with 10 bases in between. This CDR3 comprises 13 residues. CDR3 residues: CSVTGTSTDTQYF. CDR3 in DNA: TGCAGCGTGACTGGGACTAGCACAGATACGCAGTATTTT.

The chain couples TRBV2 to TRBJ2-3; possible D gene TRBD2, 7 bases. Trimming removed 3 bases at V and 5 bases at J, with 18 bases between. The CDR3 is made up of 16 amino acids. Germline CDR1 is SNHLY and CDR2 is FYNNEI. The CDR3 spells CASSDETGGILDTQYF. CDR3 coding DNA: TGTGCCAGCAGTGACGAGACGGGGGGCATTTTAGATACGCAGTATTTT.

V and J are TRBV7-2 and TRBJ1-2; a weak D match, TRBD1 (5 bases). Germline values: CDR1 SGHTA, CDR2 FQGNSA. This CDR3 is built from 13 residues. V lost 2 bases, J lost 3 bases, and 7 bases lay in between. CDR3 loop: CASSLSGYYGYTF. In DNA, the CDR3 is TGTGCCAGCAGCTTATCAGGGTACTATGGCTACACCTTC. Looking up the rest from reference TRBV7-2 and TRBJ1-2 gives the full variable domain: GAGVSQSPSNKVTEKGKDVELRCDPISGHTALYWYRQSLGQGLEFLIYFQGNSAPDKSGLPSDRFSAERTGGSVSTLTIQRTQQEDSAVYLCASSLSGYYGYTFGSGTRLTVV.

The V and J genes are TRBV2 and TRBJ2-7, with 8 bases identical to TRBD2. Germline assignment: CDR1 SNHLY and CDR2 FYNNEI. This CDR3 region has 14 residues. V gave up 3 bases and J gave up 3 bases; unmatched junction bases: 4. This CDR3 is CASSDGGGNYEQYF. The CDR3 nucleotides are TGTGCCAGCAGTGATGGCGGGGGGAACTACGAGCAGTACTTC.

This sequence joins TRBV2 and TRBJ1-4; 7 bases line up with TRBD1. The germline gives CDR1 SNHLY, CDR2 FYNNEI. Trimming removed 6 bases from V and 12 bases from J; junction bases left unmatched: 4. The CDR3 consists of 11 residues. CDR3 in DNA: TGTGCCAGCAGGGGACAGAAGGAACTGTTTTTT. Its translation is CASRGQKELFF.

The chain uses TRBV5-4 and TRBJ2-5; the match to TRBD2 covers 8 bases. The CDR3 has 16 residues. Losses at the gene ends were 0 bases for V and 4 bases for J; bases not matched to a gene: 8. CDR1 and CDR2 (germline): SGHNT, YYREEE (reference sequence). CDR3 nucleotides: TGTGCCAGCAGCTTGGGAGCCTCCGGGGGGGGAGAGACCCAGTACTTC. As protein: CASSLGASGGGETQYF.

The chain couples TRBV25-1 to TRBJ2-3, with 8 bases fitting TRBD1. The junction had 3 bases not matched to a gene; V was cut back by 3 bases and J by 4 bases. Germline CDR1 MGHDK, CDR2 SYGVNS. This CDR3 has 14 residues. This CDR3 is CASSDGQGADTQYF. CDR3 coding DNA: TGTGCCAGCAGTGATGGACAGGGTGCAGATACGCAGTATTTT.

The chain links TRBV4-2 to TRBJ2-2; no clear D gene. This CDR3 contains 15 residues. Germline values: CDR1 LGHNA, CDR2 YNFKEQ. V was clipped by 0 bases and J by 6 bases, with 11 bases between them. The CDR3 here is CASSQDFPVPGELFF. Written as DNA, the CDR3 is TGTGCCAGCAGCCAAGATTTCCCGGTGCCCGGGGAGCTGTTTTTT.

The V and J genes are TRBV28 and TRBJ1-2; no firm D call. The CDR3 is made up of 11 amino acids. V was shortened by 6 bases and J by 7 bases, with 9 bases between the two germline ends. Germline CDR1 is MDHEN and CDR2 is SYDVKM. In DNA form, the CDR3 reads TGTGCCAGCAGCTGGGGAGGTGGCTACACCTTC. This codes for CASSWGGGYTF.

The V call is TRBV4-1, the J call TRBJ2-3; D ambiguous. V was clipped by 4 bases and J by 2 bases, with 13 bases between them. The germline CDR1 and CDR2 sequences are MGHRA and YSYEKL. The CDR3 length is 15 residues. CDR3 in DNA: TGCGCCAGCAGCCCTAGAATGGCCTCCACAGATACGCAGTATTTT. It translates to CASSPRMASTDTQYF.

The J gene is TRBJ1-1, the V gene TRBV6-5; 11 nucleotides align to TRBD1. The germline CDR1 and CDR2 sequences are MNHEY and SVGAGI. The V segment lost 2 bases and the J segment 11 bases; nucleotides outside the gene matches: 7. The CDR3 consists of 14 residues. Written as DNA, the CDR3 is TGTGCCAGCAGTTACCCCGGACAGGGGGCAACGGCTTTCTTT. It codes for CASSYPGQGATAFF.

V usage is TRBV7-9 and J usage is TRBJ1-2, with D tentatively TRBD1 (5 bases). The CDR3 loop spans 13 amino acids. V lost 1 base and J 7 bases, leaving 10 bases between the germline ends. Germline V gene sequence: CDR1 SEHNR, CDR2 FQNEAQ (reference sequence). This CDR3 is CASSLEGSGGYTF. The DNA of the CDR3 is TGTGCCAGCAGCTTAGAGGGGTCGGGTGGCTACACCTTC.

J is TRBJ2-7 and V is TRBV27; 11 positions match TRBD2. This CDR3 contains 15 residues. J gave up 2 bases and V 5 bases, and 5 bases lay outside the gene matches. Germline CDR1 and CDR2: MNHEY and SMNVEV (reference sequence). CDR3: CASSHTSGSPYEQYF. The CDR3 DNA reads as TGTGCCAGCAGTCATACTAGCGGGAGTCCCTACGAGCAGTACTTC.

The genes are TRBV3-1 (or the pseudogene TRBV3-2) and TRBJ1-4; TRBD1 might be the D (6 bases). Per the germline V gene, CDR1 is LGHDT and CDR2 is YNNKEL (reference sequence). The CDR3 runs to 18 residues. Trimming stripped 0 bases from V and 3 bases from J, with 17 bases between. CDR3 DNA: TGTGCCAGCAGCCAAGAAAAGAGGAAGGGGGTACCTAATGAAAAACTGTTTTTT. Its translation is CASSQEKRKGVPNEKLFF.

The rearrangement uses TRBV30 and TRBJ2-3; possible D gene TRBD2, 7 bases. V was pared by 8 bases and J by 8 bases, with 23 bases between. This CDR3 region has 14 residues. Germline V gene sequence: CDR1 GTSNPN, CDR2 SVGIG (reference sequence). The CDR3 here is CAGEGGVSIGTQYF. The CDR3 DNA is TGTGCCGGGGAAGGGGGGGTGTCGATTGGTACGCAGTATTTT.

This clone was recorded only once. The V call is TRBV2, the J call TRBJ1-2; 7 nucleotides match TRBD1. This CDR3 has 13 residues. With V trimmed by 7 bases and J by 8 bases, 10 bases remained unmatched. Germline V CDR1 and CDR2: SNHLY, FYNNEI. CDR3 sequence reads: CASTPRGGDGYTF. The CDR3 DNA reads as TGTGCCAGCACCCCCCGAGGGGGCGACGGCTACACCTTC.